The 23 T cell receptor beta chains below come from one sample, sequenced in a study of type 1 regulatory T cells. The antigens of these receptors remain unknown. TCRdb independently ran MiXCR on the reads; one entry per CDR3 protein. This sample carries about 74,000 distinct CDR3 sequences, roughly 60% of them seen once, and the ten largest clones take 7.6%. The source material was cultured T cells, either the whole culture or a sorted T cell fraction (not recorded which). Subset in this sample: Tr1-enriched cell product generated in vitro against host alloantigens. The receptors stem from a human donor in good health.

The gene calls are TRBV18 and TRBJ2-3; no clear D. The CDR3 is 14 amino acids. Germline lookup yields CDR1 KGHSH and CDR2 LQKENI. Between the trimmed V and J ends, which lost 3 bases and 2 bases, there was a span of 9 bases. Here the CDR3 DNA reads TGTGCCAGCTCACCCGCTGTGGACACAGATACGCAGTATTTT. Its translation: CASSPAVDTDTQYF.

The chain is built from TRBV2 and TRBJ2-2, with 7 bases that match TRBD1. The CDR3 is 15 residues long. The junction had 3 bases not matched to a gene; V was cut back by 4 bases and J by 1 base. Germline V gene lookup returns CDR1 SNHLY and CDR2 FYNNEI. The DNA of the CDR3 is TGTGCCAGCAGTGGTCGGACAGGGAACACCGGGGAGCTGTTTTTT. Translated: CASSGRTGNTGELFF. The full variable domain, its missing parts supplied by reference TRBV2 and TRBJ2-2, is EPEVTQTPSHQVTQMGQEVILRCVPISNHLYFYWYRQILGQKVEFLVSFYNNEISEKSEIFDDQFSVERPDGSNFTLKIRSTKLEDSAMYFCASSGRTGNTGELFFGEGSRLTVL.

This chain joins TRBV5-1 and TRBJ2-7, with D hard to call. CDR1 is SGHRS and CDR2 is YFSETQ in the germline V gene. Trimming cost V 3 bases and J 3 bases, with 16 bases left between them. The CDR3 runs to 15 residues. The CDR3 DNA sequence: TGCGCCAGCAGCTCTGCTCCAACCAATAACTACGAGCAGTACTTC. This translates into CASSSAPTNNYEQYF.

The sample holds a few counts of this clonotype. The CDR3: CASSLGGSTVEQFF. CDR3 sequence (DNA): TGTGCCAGCAGCTTAGGAGGGAGTACGGTTGAGCAGTTCTTC. The chain recombines TRBV7-9 with TRBJ2-1; a weak D match, TRBD2 (5 bases). The V end was cut by 1 base, the J end by 9 bases, with 13 bases between. The CDR3 is 14 residues long. Looked up from germline, CDR1 is SEHNR and CDR2 is FQNEAQ (reference sequence).

In this sample, this clonotype turned up a few times. The rearrangement links TRBV5-6 to TRBJ1-4; D gene uncertain. The CDR3 spans 18 residues. Trimming shortened V by 1 base and J by 0 bases, and 16 bases separated the two germline ends. CDR1 SGHDT and CDR2 YYEEEE come from the germline V gene. This CDR3 is CASSLRISAQTTNEKLFF. Written as DNA, the CDR3 is TGTGCCAGCAGCTTGCGTATTTCGGCGCAGACAACTAATGAAAAACTGTTTTTT.

The chain uses TRBV20-1 and TRBJ2-1; either TRBD1 or TRBD2 may supply D (5 bases each). In germline, CDR1 is DFQATT, CDR2 SNEGSKA (reference sequence). The CDR3 totals 16 residues. Trimming stripped 0 bases from V and 6 bases from J, with 18 bases between. CDR3 bases: TGCAGTGCTAGAGATGGGGCGGGCCCTTCTCTCAATGAGCAGTTCTTC. As protein: CSARDGAGPSLNEQFF.

Worth noting for this clonotype: A read error may account for a junction end that differs from germline. The V and J genes are TRBV10-3 and TRBJ2-2; TRBD1 matches at 10 bases. The CDR3 runs to 15 residues. Germline V gives CDR1 ENHRY, CDR2 SYGVKD. CDR3 in DNA: TGTGCCATCAGGCCGGGACAGGGGTGGACCGGGGGGCTGTTTTTT. As protein: CAIRPGQGWTGGLFF.

The V call is TRBV28, the J call TRBJ2-7, with 7 bases that match TRBD1. Germline trimming cut 6 bases from V and 3 bases from J; bases unmatched to any gene: 8. CDR3 size: 14 residues. The V gene's germline CDR1 is MDHEN and CDR2 SYDVKM. The CDR3 reads CASRDTGAIYEQYF. The DNA for the CDR3 is TGTGCCAGCAGGGATACAGGGGCCATCTACGAGCAGTACTTC.

The CDR3: CASSRQGGSYNEQFF. CDR3 coding DNA: TGTGCCAGCTCACGACAGGGGGGATCCTACAATGAGCAGTTCTTC. The rearrangement joins TRBV18 to TRBJ2-1; 9 bases are a match to TRBD1. CDR1 is KGHSH, CDR2 LQKENI, per germline. Trimming at V came to 4 bases and at J to 1 base, leaving 2 bases not matched to a gene. The CDR3 contains 15 residues. The full variable domain, with the rest looked up from reference TRBV18 and TRBJ2-1, is NAGVMQNPRHLVRRRGQEARLRCSPMKGHSHVYWYRQLPEEGLKFMVYLQKENIIDESGMPKERFSAEFPKEGPSILRIQQVVRGDSAAYFCASSRQGGSYNEQFFGPGTRLTVL.

This chain uses TRBV28 with TRBJ2-1, with 14 nucleotides matching TRBD2. Trimming removed 6 bases from V and 1 base from J; junction bases left unmatched: 8. The CDR3 covers 18 residues. CDR1 and CDR2 (germline): MDHEN, SYDVKM. The chain's CDR3 is CASSTARTSGRSYNEQFF. DNA of the CDR3: TGTGCCAGCAGCACTGCTCGGACTAGCGGGAGGTCCTACAATGAGCAGTTCTTC. The variable domain in full, completed from reference TRBV28 and TRBJ2-1, reads DVKVTQSSRYLVKRTGEKVFLECVQDMDHENMFWYRQDPGLGLRLIYFSYDVKMKEKGDIPEGYSVSREKKERFSLILESASTNQTSMYLCASSTARTSGRSYNEQFFGPGTRLTVL.

This clonotype was observed a handful of times. CDR3 in DNA: TGCAGTGCTAGTGCGGGGGCTGAGGTTCGCTATGGCTACACCTTC. This encodes CSASAGAEVRYGYTF. The chain links TRBV20-1 to TRBJ1-2; maybe TRBD1 (6 bases). Looked up from germline, CDR1 is DFQATT and CDR2 is SNEGSKA (reference sequence). Deletions cut 3 bases from V and 4 bases from J, with 18 bases between. This CDR3 has 15 amino acids.

This clonotype was counted only a few times. This chain uses TRBV6-1 with TRBJ1-1; D may be TRBD1 (6 bases). Trimming stripped 5 bases from V and 8 bases from J, with 12 bases between. CDR3 length: 12 residues. Germline loops: CDR1 MNHNS, CDR2 SASEGT. The CDR3 here is CASSSTTGEAFF. For the CDR3, the DNA is TGTGCCAGCAGTTCGACGACAGGCGAAGCTTTCTTT.

This chain uses TRBV25-1 with TRBJ1-2; D is unclear. CDR1 is MGHDK, CDR2 SYGVNS, per germline. CDR3 length equals 13 residues. Trimming took off 3 bases at V and 8 bases at J, with 13 bases between the two ends. The CDR3 nucleotides are TGTGCCAGCAGTGACCCCCCGTCGTTAGGCTACACCTTC. Its protein is CASSDPPSLGYTF.

The gene calls are TRBV3-1 and TRBJ2-1; 8 bases are a match to TRBD2. V shed 4 bases and J 10 bases; nucleotides not matched to a gene: 15. The germline V gene encodes CDR1 LGHDT and CDR2 YNNKEL (reference sequence). The CDR3 runs to 16 residues. As DNA, the CDR3 is TGTGCCAGCAGCCCCTACCCCGGAATAGCGGGAAACGAGCAGTTCTTC. It yields the protein CASSPYPGIAGNEQFF.

This rearrangement joins TRBV20-1 to TRBJ2-7; 10 nucleotides line up with TRBD2. Germline V gives CDR1 DFQATT, CDR2 SNEGSKA (reference sequence). The V and J ends lost 1 base and 4 bases, in that order; junction bases with no gene match: 7. The CDR3 is made up of 15 amino acids. CDR3 coding DNA: TGCAGTGCTAGAGTAGGGCTAGCGGGAGCTTACGAGCAGTACTTC. Translating gives CSARVGLAGAYEQYF.

About this clonotype: One junction end does not reproduce the germline sequence, and a read error may be involved. The gene calls are TRBV9 and TRBJ2-1; 8 nucleotides match TRBD2. Germline V gene data show CDR1 as SGDLS and CDR2 as YYNGEE. This CDR3 region has 15 residues. This CDR3 reads CASSAGAGVANAQFF. The CDR3 DNA sequence: TGTGCCAGCAGCGCGGGAGCGGGAGTGGCCAATGCGCAGTTCTTC.

This clonotype came up a few times. This chain uses TRBV9 with TRBJ2-2; TRBD2 might be the D (6 bases). Germline assignment: CDR1 SGDLS and CDR2 YYNGEE. The CDR3 is 16 residues long. V was trimmed by 2 bases and J by 0 bases, leaving 11 bases between them. CDR3 amino acids: CASSVFGGANTGELFF. The DNA of the CDR3 is TGTGCCAGCAGCGTTTTCGGCGGGGCGAACACCGGGGAGCTGTTTTTT.

This clonotype occurred a few times. The chain recombines TRBV10-3 with TRBJ1-1; 9 positions match TRBD1. This CDR3 spans 12 amino acids. V lost 5 bases, J lost 8 bases, and 3 bases stayed unmatched. The germline CDR1 and CDR2 sequences are ENHRY and SYGVKD. CDR3 nucleotide sequence: TGTGCCATCAGTCTAGGACAGGGGGAAGCTTTCTTT. This encodes CAISLGQGEAFF.

The chain uses TRBV7-2 and TRBJ1-1; D is possibly TRBD1 (5 bases). Trimming left V 5 bases short and J 0 bases short, with 13 bases between. Germline V gives CDR1 SGHTA, CDR2 FQGNSA. The CDR3 consists of 15 residues. CDR3 coding DNA: TGTGCCAGCAGCGCCTGGACACGGTTGAACACTGAAGCTTTCTTT. Encoded protein: CASSAWTRLNTEAFF.

This sequence joins TRBV10-3 and TRBJ2-7; 7 nucleotides match TRBD2. Unmatched junction bases numbered 9, after V lost 10 bases and J lost 0 bases. The CDR3 is 14 amino acids. In germline, CDR1 is ENHRY, CDR2 SYGVKD. In nucleotides, the CDR3 is TGTGCCACGATGGGGGGGAGGATCTCCTACGAGCAGTACTTC. Residues: CATMGGRISYEQYF.

This clonotype is medium-sized. This chain connects TRBV7-2 to TRBJ2-1; TRBD2 agrees at 9 bases. Germline values: CDR1 SGHTA, CDR2 FQGNSA. The V and J ends lost 4 bases and 3 bases, in that order; junction bases with no gene match: 7. The CDR3 covers 16 residues. CDR3 DNA: TGTGCCAGCAGCTACCCGGGACTAGCAATCTACAATGAGCAGTTCTTC. Protein: CASSYPGLAIYNEQFF.

The V call is TRBV6-1, the J call TRBJ1-1; D might be TRBD1 (6 bases). CDR3 length: 13 residues. The V gene lost 7 bases and the J gene lost 4 bases, with 13 bases spanning the gap. Germline CDR1 is MNHNS and CDR2 is SASEGT. The CDR3 region has the DNA TGTGCCAGCACTATTAGGGGGAGCACTGAAGCTTTCTTT. Residues: CASTIRGSTEAFF.

This clonotype was observed a handful of times. The V and J genes are TRBV20-1 and TRBJ1-6; D gene ambiguous. This CDR3 has 15 residues. Germline CDR1 and CDR2: DFQATT and SNEGSKA (reference sequence). Between the trimmed V and J ends, which lost 3 bases and 7 bases, there was a span of 16 bases. The CDR3 region is CSAREDGFLNSPLHF. CDR3 DNA sequence: TGCAGTGCTAGGGAGGATGGTTTCCTGAATTCACCCCTCCACTTT.